This T cell receptor (beta chain) derives from a study of blood T cell repertoires in COVID-19. The CDR3 has 15 residues. Between the trimmed V and J ends, which lost 3 bases and 4 bases, there was a span of 13 bases. The germline CDR1 and CDR2 sequences are MDHEN and SYDVKM. This clone was observed a handful of times. The protocol was immunoSEQ multiplex PCR, while the TCRdb copy is restricted to in-frame clones and leaves out a portion. There are some 290,000 clones in the sample; 75% to 90% occur only once, and under 3% lies in the top ten. V is TRBV28 and J is TRBJ1-5, with D possibly being TRBD1 (6 bases). Source material: peripheral blood. The clonotype originates from a young woman with COVID-19, enrolled during active disease. CDR3 amino acids: CASSFMSGVNQPQHF. The CDR3 DNA reads TGTGCCAGCAGTTTCATGTCAGGGGTGAATCAGCCCCAGCATTTT.